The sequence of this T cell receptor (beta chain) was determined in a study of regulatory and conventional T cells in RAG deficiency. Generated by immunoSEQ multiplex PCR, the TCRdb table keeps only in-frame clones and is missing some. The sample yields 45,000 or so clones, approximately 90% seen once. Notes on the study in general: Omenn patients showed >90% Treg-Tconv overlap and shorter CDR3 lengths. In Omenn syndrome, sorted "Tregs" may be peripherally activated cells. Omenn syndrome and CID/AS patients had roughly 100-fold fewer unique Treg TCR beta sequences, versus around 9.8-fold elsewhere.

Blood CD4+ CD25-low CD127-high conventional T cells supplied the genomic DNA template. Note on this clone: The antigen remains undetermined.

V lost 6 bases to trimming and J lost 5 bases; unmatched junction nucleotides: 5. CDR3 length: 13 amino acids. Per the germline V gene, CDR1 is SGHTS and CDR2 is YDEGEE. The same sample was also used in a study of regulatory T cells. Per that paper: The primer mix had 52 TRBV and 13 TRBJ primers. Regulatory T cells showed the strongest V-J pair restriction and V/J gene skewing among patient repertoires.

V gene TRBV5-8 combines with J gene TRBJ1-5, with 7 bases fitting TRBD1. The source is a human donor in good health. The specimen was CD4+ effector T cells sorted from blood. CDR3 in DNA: TGTGCCAGCAAGGGACAGATTCATCAGCCCCAGCATTTT. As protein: CASKGQIHQPQHF.